A single sample gave rise to the 15 T cell receptor beta chains below, sequenced in a study of post-analysis software for immune sequencing data. These receptors have no known antigen. The TCR beta cDNA libraries contained unique molecular identifiers. MiXCR was run by TCRdb on the PCR reads, yielding one entry per CDR3 protein. The sample consists of hundreds of thousands of distinct CDR3 sequences, approximately 60% of them appearing once. Whole-study results and caveats: Relative to controls, patients had 5 or 6 TRBV segments at higher frequency, with TRBV5-6, TRBV5-1 and TRBV20-1 among these.

Specimen: blood. The origin of the receptors is a girl aged 2 to 9 with multiple sclerosis.

The chain joins TRBV29-1 to TRBJ1-2; possibly TRBD1 for D (5 bases). V was clipped by 6 bases and J by 3 bases, with 17 bases between them. Germline CDR1 reads SQVTM; CDR2 reads ANQGSEA. The CDR3 length is 14 residues. CDR3 nucleotides: TGCAGCGTGGGGGGGGTCCGCGGGGACTATGGCTACACCTTC. It codes for CSVGGVRGDYGYTF.

This clonotype showed up just once. The genes are TRBV7-2 and TRBJ1-2; TRBD1 matches 7 bases. CDR1 SGHTA and CDR2 FQGNSA come from the germline V gene. The CDR3 sequence is 15 residues long. The ends lost 1 base at V and 8 bases at J; junction bases unmatched: 10. The CDR3 protein is CASSLERRTGRGYTF. The CDR3 nucleotides read TGTGCCAGCAGCTTAGAGCGCCGGACAGGCCGGGGCTACACCTTC.

This sequence joins TRBV7-9 and TRBJ2-5, with a weak D call TRBD2 (7 bases). Germline V gives CDR1 SEHNR, CDR2 FQNEAQ (reference sequence). CDR3 size: 16 residues. Trimming pared 3 bases from V and 4 bases from J, leaving 18 bases between. The CDR3 DNA reads TGTGCCAGCAGCTTTACGGGGAGGGGGTCACGAGAGACCCAGTACTTC. Amino acid sequence: CASSFTGRGSRETQYF.

This clonotype was counted between two and nine times. V usage is TRBV5-1 and J usage is TRBJ2-5, with D possibly being TRBD1 or TRBD2 (5 bases each). Germline-derived CDR1 and CDR2 are SGHRS and YFSETQ. The CDR3 has 14 residues. The V end lost 7 bases, the J end lost 2 bases, and 15 bases lay between the germline ends. The DNA of the CDR3 is TGCGCCAGCGGGCAAACTAGGGGACAAGAGACCCAGTACTTC. Protein product: CASGQTRGQETQYF. Complete variable domain (other parts from reference TRBV5-1 and TRBJ2-5): KAGVTQTPRYLIKTRGQQVTLSCSPISGHRSVSWYQQTPGQGLQFLFEYFSETQRNKGNFPGRFSGRQFSNSRSEMNVSTLELGDSALYLCASGQTRGQETQYFGPGTRLLVL.

CDR3 protein: CASSLARGRDEKLFF. DNA for the CDR3: TGTGCCAGCAGCTTAGCCAGGGGAAGGGATGAAAAACTGTTTTTT. The chain recombines TRBV7-2 with TRBJ1-4, with D tentatively TRBD1 (6 bases). The germline V gene has CDR1 SGHTA and CDR2 FQGNSA. V was cut by 0 bases and J by 6 bases, with 11 bases left in between. The CDR3 has 15 residues.

The rearrangement joins TRBV29-1 to TRBJ2-1; the D gene is possibly TRBD2 (6 bases). Trimming pared 8 bases from V and 9 bases from J, leaving 20 bases between. This CDR3 spans 13 amino acids. Germline lookup yields CDR1 SQVTM and CDR2 ANQGSEA. The CDR3 loop reads CSIFTILGGEQFF. CDR3 coding DNA: TGCAGCATCTTTACTATTCTGGGAGGTGAGCAGTTCTTC.

The rearrangement links TRBV5-1 to TRBJ2-5; D is tentatively TRBD1 or TRBD2 (5 bases each). The CDR3 is 16 amino acids. Germline V lookup: CDR1 SGHRS, CDR2 YFSETQ. The ends were cut back, 0 bases at V and 5 bases at J, with 17 bases in the middle. CDR3 in amino acids: CASSLEGDPRVETQYF. CDR3 DNA sequence: TGCGCCAGCAGCTTGGAAGGGGACCCGAGAGTGGAGACCCAGTACTTC.

This clonotype has just a few counts. This chain uses TRBV7-7 with TRBJ2-1; possibly TRBD1 for D (6 bases). The V and J ends lost 4 bases and 9 bases respectively, with 10 bases between them. The CDR3 has 12 amino acids. Germline assignment: CDR1 SSHAT and CDR2 FNYEAQ (reference sequence). The CDR3, as DNA: TGTGCCAGCAGCTCCCAGGGGACTGAGCAGTTCTTC. As protein: CASSSQGTEQFF.

The V and J genes are TRBV6-5 and TRBJ1-5; 7 bases align to TRBD1. Germline loops: CDR1 MNHEY, CDR2 SVGAGI. CDR3 length: 15 residues. The J segment lost 4 bases and the V segment lost 6 bases, leaving 9 bases of the junction unmatched. DNA for the CDR3: TGTGCCAGCAGGAAGGGTAGACAGGGTAATCAGCCCCAGCATTTT. Its translation: CASRKGRQGNQPQHF.

V gene TRBV24-1 combines with J gene TRBJ2-7, with D tentatively TRBD1 (6 bases). Trimming took off 3 bases at V and 7 bases at J, with 18 bases between the two ends. Per germline, CDR1 KGHDR and CDR2 SFDVKD. The CDR3 loop spans 15 amino acids. CDR3 nucleotide sequence: TGTGCCACCAGTGATACCGGACAGAGATACGATGAGCAGTACTTC. It translates to CATSDTGQRYDEQYF.

This rearrangement joins TRBV6-2 or TRBV6-3 to TRBJ2-1; 10 positions match TRBD2. V was clipped by 11 bases and J by 0 bases; unmatched bases: 7. The CDR3 is 15 residues long. Per germline, CDR1 MNHEY and CDR2 SVGEGT. The CDR3 loop is CAGKSSGSSYNEQFF. CDR3 DNA sequence: TGTGCCGGCAAATCTAGCGGGAGCTCCTACAATGAGCAGTTCTTC.

This clonotype showed up just a few times. The chain carries TRBV7-2 and TRBJ2-1; the match to TRBD2 covers 8 bases. The trim removed 5 bases at V and 7 bases at J, leaving 16 bases unmatched. The CDR3 totals 17 residues. CDR1 and CDR2 (germline): SGHTA, FQGNSA. In DNA form, the CDR3 reads TGTGCCAGCAGCCCCCCTTCGGGGGGGACTAGGGGGAATGAGCAGTTCTTC. It encodes CASSPPSGGTRGNEQFF. The complete variable domain, with remaining parts taken from reference TRBV7-2 and TRBJ2-1, reads GAGVSQSPSNKVTEKGKDVELRCDPISGHTALYWYRQSLGQGLEFLIYFQGNSAPDKSGLPSDRFSAERTGGSVSTLTIQRTQQEDSAVYLCASSPPSGGTRGNEQFFGPGTRLTVL.

The CDR3 region has the DNA TGCAGTGCGCCTCGGGACCGGGCGGTTGGTGAGCAGTTCTTC. It is translated as CSAPRDRAVGEQFF. This chain connects TRBV20-1 to TRBJ2-1; D may be TRBD1 or TRBD2 (5 bases each). The germline V gene encodes CDR1 DFQATT and CDR2 SNEGSKA (reference sequence). V was shortened by 6 bases and J by 9 bases, with 21 bases between the two germline ends. This CDR3 is 14 amino acids long.

This clonotype was seen just once. This chain links TRBV12-3 or TRBV12-4 with TRBJ1-2; D may be TRBD1 (6 bases). V gave up 6 bases and J gave up 7 bases, with 18 bases separating them. This CDR3 region has 14 residues. The CDR3 nucleotides are TGTGCCAGCAGGCCCACAGGGAACGTGCGTGGCTACACCTTC. Its protein product is CASRPTGNVRGYTF.

The chain combines TRBV5-1 with TRBJ2-5; TRBD1 matches 11 bases. Trimming at V came to 0 bases and at J to 4 bases, leaving 2 bases not matched to a gene. The length of the CDR3 is 15 residues. Germline V gene data show CDR1 as SGHRS and CDR2 as YFSETQ. The CDR3 nucleotides are TGCGCCAGCAGCTTGGGGGACAGGGGGACAGAGACCCAGTACTTC. Translating gives CASSLGDRGTETQYF. The full variable domain, its missing parts supplied by reference TRBV5-1 and TRBJ2-5, is KAGVTQTPRYLIKTRGQQVTLSCSPISGHRSVSWYQQTPGQGLQFLFEYFSETQRNKGNFPGRFSGRQFSNSRSEMNVSTLELGDSALYLCASSLGDRGTETQYFGPGTRLLVL.